The clone carrying this T cell receptor (beta chain) was seen ten or more times. Its antigen is as yet unknown. The data were obtained in a study of T cell repertoires in cytomegalovirus infection. Looking at the study overall: Indications came from public TCR beta signatures; they pointed to CMV infection and to a matching HLA type.

V was trimmed by 6 bases and J by 1 base, leaving 18 bases between them. This CDR3 has 16 residues. TCRdb re-derived calls from the reads in MiXCR, one entry per CDR3 protein. Here the sample spans 500,000 or so distinct CDR3 sequences, 15% to 20% being singletons. Overall study findings and caveats: The study found HLA-C-restricted CMV-specific TCR beta clonotypes dominating the ex vivo response. Carriers of CMV plus the relevant HLA were identified by cumulative public TCR beta family frequency.

The chain joins TRBV12-3 or TRBV12-4 to TRBJ1-1, with D possibly being TRBD1 (6 bases). The origin of this receptor is a human donor in good health (CMV status not recorded). Some clones in this sample may be carry-over from other donors' samples. Sequenced material: CD8+ T cells from PBMCs. The CDR3 nucleotides are TGTGCCAGCAGCACGATACGACAGGCCTCGAACACTGAAGCTTTCTTT. Protein product: CASSTIRQASNTEAFF.